This record covers a single TCR beta chain. The entry originates in a study of blood T cell repertoires in COVID-19. Data came from immunoSEQ multiplex PCR; TCRdb stores just in-frame clones and leaves some out. The sample records over 150,000 clones, approximately 91% being singletons. The CDR3 loop spans 15 amino acids. Trimming removed 1 base at V and 5 bases at J, with 12 bases between. Germline CDR1 and CDR2: SNHLY and FYNNEI. The receptor was derived from a man between 18 and 35 years old with acute or convalescent COVID-19. The rearrangement links TRBV2 to TRBJ1-5; D gene ambiguous. Sequenced material: peripheral blood. CDR3 bases: TGTGCCAGCAGTGAAGGCGTTAGCAAGGATCAGCCCCAGCATTTT. Encoded protein: CASSEGVSKDQPQHF.